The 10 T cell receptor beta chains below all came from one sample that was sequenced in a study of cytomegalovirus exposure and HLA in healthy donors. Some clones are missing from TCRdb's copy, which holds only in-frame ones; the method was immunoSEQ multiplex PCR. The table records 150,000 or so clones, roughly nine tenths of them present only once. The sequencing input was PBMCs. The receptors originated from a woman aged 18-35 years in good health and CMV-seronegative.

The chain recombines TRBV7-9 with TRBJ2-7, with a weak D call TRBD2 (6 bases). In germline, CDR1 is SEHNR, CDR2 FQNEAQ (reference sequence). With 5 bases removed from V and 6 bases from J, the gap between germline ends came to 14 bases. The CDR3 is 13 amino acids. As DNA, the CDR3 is TGTGCCAGCAGCAAAATAACCGGGGGCGAGCAGTACTTC. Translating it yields CASSKITGGEQYF. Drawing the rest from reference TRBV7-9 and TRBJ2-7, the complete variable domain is DTGVSQNPRHKITKRGQNVTFRCDPISEHNRLYWYRQTLGQGPEFLTYFQNEAQLEKSRLLSDRFSAERPKGSFSTLEIQRTEQGDSAMYLCASSKITGGEQYFGPGTRLTVT.

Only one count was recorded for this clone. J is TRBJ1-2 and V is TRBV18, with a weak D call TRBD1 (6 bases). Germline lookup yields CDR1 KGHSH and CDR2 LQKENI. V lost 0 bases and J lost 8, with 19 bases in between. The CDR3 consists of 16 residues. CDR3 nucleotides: TGTGCCAGCTCACCACCGTCCCAGGGGCCCCGGGGCGGCTACACCTTC. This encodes CASSPPSQGPRGGYTF. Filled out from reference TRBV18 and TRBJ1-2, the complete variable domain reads NAGVMQNPRHLVRRRGQEARLRCSPMKGHSHVYWYRQLPEEGLKFMVYLQKENIIDESGMPKERFSAEFPKEGPSILRIQQVVRGDSAAYFCASSPPSQGPRGGYTFGSGTRLTVV.

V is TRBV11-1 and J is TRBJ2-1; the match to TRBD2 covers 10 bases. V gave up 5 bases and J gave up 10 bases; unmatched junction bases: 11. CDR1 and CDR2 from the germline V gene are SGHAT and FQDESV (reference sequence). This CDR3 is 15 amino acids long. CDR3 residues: CASSTTSGVSHEQFF. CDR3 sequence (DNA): TGTGCCAGCAGCACTACTAGCGGGGTTTCACACGAGCAGTTCTTC.

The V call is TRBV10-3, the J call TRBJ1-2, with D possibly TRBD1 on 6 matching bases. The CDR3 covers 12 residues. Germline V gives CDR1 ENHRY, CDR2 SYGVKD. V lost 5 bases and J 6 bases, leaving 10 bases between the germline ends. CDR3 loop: CAISPAGDGYTF. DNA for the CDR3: TGTGCCATCAGTCCGGCAGGGGATGGCTACACCTTC.

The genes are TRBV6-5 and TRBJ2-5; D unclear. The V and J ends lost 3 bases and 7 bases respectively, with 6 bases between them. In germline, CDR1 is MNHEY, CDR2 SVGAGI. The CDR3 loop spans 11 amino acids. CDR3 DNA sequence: TGTGCCAGCAGTTATAGTGGGACCCAGTACTTC. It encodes CASSYSGTQYF.

The CDR3 here is CATRVALNTDTQYF. CDR3 nucleotide sequence: TGTGCCACTAGAGTGGCCCTTAACACAGATACGCAGTATTTT. The V gene is TRBV10-3, the J gene TRBJ2-3; D not certain. Germline V gene sequence: CDR1 ENHRY, CDR2 SYGVKD. Trimming stripped 10 bases from V and 2 bases from J, with 16 bases between. The length of the CDR3 is 14 residues.

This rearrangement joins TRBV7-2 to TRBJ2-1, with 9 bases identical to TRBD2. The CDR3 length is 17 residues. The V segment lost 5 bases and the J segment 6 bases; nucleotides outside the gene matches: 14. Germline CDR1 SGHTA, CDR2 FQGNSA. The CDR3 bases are TGTGCCAGCAGCCCATTTGCGGGGGGGCCAAGCTTCAATGAGCAGTTCTTC. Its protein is CASSPFAGGPSFNEQFF.

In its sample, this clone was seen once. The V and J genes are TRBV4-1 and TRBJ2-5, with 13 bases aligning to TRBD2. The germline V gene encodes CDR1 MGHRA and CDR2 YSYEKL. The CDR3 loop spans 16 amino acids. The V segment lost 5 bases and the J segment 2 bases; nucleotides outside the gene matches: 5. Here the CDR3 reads CASSYGLAGAQETQYF. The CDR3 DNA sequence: TGCGCCAGCAGCTATGGACTAGCGGGGGCTCAAGAGACCCAGTACTTC.

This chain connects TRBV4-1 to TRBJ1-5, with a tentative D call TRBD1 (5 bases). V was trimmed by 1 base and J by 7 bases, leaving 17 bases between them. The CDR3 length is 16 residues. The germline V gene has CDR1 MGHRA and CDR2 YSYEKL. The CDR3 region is CASSQGPGTGEQPQHF. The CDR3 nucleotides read TGCGCCAGCAGCCAAGGCCCGGGGACGGGAGAACAGCCCCAGCATTTT.

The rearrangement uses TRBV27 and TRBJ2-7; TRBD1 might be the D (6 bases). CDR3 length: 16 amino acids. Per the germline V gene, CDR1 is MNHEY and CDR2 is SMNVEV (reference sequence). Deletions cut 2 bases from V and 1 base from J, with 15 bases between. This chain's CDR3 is CASSLVSGVSSYEQYF. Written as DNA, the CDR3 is TGTGCCAGCAGTTTAGTGTCAGGGGTTAGTTCCTACGAGCAGTACTTC.